This record concerns one T cell receptor beta chain sequence. Its antigen is currently not known. No base quality values were provided; no much bigger clone lies one nucleotide off. The immunoSEQ Assay, a bias-controlled multiplex PCR, was used to amplify TCRbeta CDR3 regions from genomic DNA. In the authors' own workflow: Within the assay, amplification of reference gene primers was used to estimate how many nucleated cells each sample contained. To quantify the absolute abundance of each unique TCRbeta CDR3 rearrangement, sequence reads were collapsed and filtered. Productive Simpson clonality was computed per sample as the square root of Simpson's diversity index over productive rearrangements. In its TCRdb copy, this immuneACCESS table keeps in-frame sequences only and misses some clones. Where compared with another copy, unresolved V genes explain less than half of these, and the others have no known cause. The V and J calls and clone size are taken from that table; D and trimming were inferred from the DNA. Across this sample there are around 190,000 clones, with roughly 88% seen only once. The ten largest make up roughly 13% of the sample.

The sample is drawn from a study of blood T cell repertoires in COVID-19 (dated by TCRdb to 2019 to 2021). The study in broad terms: Samples covering the acute and convalescent phases of COVID-19 were provided by collaborators in the United States, Italy and Spain. The prospective study material was composed of cDNA or gDNA derived from T cells, B-cell-depleted T cells, or PBMCs. The dataset comprised deeply sampled blood TCRbeta repertoires from subjects exposed to, actively infected with, or recovered from COVID-19. The repertoires were released in a freely available public database intended as a resource for research on the immune response to SARS-CoV-2. Samples came from the ongoing ImmuneRACE study (first 160 participants) plus 1,254 subjects from 6 global collaborators. Sample metadata almost always included a de-identified subject ID, COVID-19 status, age in years and sex. Where HLA class I and class II types were available, the types were taken from metadata supplied by the sample provider, not from assay-based typing.

Each collaborating institution followed its own protocols to collect whole blood in K2EDTA tubes. For TCRbeta analysis, collaborator samples were shipped as frozen whole blood, as isolated PBMCs, or as DNA extracted from either sample type. CDR1 SGHAT and CDR2 FQDESV are derived from the germline V gene (reference sequence). The V end gives up 5 bases and the J end 7 bases, leaving 7 bases in the junction not matched to a gene. Taken from cysteine to phenylalanine, the CDR3 has 16 residues. The sequence is cut down to CDR3 DNA, 48 bases in frame from base 1. Beyond this particular receptor, the publication reports: How much clinical and demographic metadata was included differed by source and by participant, and the metadata was provided uncurated.

The TCR originated in a human donor in a cohort sampled during active COVID-19. The sequenced material came from peripheral blood. This sequence uses TRBV11-1 and TRBJ1-6; TRBD1 matches 11 bases in the middle. The DNA reads TGTGCCAGCAGCCCCATGGACAGGGGGCAAAATTCACCCCTCCACTTT. This yields the protein CASSPMDRGQNSPLHF.